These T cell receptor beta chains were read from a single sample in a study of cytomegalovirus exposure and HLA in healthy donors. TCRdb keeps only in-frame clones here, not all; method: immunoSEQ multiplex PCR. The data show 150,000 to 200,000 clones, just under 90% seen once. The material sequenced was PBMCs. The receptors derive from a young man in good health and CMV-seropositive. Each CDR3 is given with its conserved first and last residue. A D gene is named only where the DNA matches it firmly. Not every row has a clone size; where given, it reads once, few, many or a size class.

CDR3aa: CASSAFQVAETQYF
CDR3nt: TGTGCCAGCAGCGCTTTCCAGGTTGCTGAGACCCAGTACTTC
j_gene: TRBJ2-5
v_gene: TRBV2
d_gene: .
abundance: .

CDR3aa: CASSTDMWNGYTF
CDR3nt: TGTGCCAGCAGTACTGACATGTGGAATGGCTACACCTTC
j_gene: TRBJ1-2
v_gene: TRBV7-9
d_gene: .
abundance: .

CDR3aa: CASSLGTGELGQPQHF
CDR3nt: TGTGCCAGCAGCTTGGGGACAGGGGAATTGGGGCAGCCCCAGCATTTT
j_gene: TRBJ1-5
v_gene: TRBV5-5
d_gene: TRBD1
abundance: .

CDR3aa: CASSLAPSGATNEKLFF
CDR3nt: TGCGCCAGCAGCTTGGCCCCATCAGGGGCAACTAATGAAAAACTGTTTTTT
j_gene: TRBJ1-4
v_gene: TRBV5-1
d_gene: .
abundance: .

CDR3aa: CASSLLAGSYYEQYF
CDR3nt: TGTGCCAGCAGCTTGCTAGCGGGATCTTACTACGAGCAGTACTTC
j_gene: TRBJ2-7
v_gene: TRBV11-2
d_gene: TRBD2
abundance: .

CDR3aa: CASSTSGIWYNEQFF
CDR3nt: TGTGCCAGCAGTACCAGCGGGATATGGTACAATGAGCAGTTCTTC
j_gene: TRBJ2-1
v_gene: TRBV2
d_gene: TRBD2
abundance: .

CDR3aa: CASSLWGQGETQYF
CDR3nt: TGCGCCAGCAGCTTGTGGGGGCAGGGGGAGACCCAGTACTTC
j_gene: TRBJ2-5
v_gene: TRBV5-1
d_gene: .
abundance: once

CDR3aa: CASSPRLAGVTDTQYF
CDR3nt: TGTGCCAGCAGCCCGCGGCTAGCGGGAGTAACAGATACGCAGTATTTT
j_gene: TRBJ2-3
v_gene: TRBV11-3
d_gene: TRBD2
abundance: .

CDR3aa: CASSSQGVTDTQYF
CDR3nt: TGTGCCAGCAGCTCACAGGGAGTCACGGATACGCAGTATTTT
j_gene: TRBJ2-3
v_gene: TRBV11-1
d_gene: .
abundance: .

CDR3aa: CASSETSGRATDTQYF
CDR3nt: TGTGCCAGCAGCGAGACTAGCGGGAGGGCAACAGATACGCAGTATTTT
j_gene: TRBJ2-3
v_gene: TRBV9
d_gene: TRBD2
abundance: .

CDR3aa: CASSFLRLAGDEQFF
CDR3nt: TGTGCCAGCAGTTTCCTGCGACTAGCGGGTGATGAGCAGTTCTTC
j_gene: TRBJ2-1
v_gene: TRBV28
d_gene: TRBD2
abundance: once

CDR3aa: CASSLSTGGPDEQFF
CDR3nt: TGTGCCAGCAGTTTATCGACAGGGGGTCCAGATGAGCAGTTCTTC
j_gene: TRBJ2-1
v_gene: TRBV27
d_gene: TRBD1
abundance: .

CDR3aa: CASSLIGGAYNEQFF
CDR3nt: TGTGCCAGCAGCTTAATAGGGGGAGCGTACAATGAGCAGTTCTTC
j_gene: TRBJ2-1
v_gene: TRBV5-4
d_gene: .
abundance: .

CDR3aa: CAISLGTEQETQYF
CDR3nt: TGTGCCATCAGCCTCGGGACAGAACAAGAGACCCAGTACTTC
j_gene: TRBJ2-5
v_gene: TRBV10-3
d_gene: TRBD1
abundance: .

CDR3aa: CASSRDYEQYF
CDR3nt: TGTGCCAGCAGTCGGGATTACGAGCAGTACTTC
j_gene: TRBJ2-7
v_gene: TRBV2
d_gene: .
abundance: .

CDR3aa: CASRKTGGTEAFF
CDR3nt: TGTGCCAGCAGGAAGACAGGGGGCACTGAAGCTTTCTTT
j_gene: TRBJ1-1
v_gene: TRBV28
d_gene: TRBD1
abundance: .

CDR3aa: CASSVLGLALNEQYF
CDR3nt: TGTGCCAGCAGCGTTTTAGGACTAGCGTTAAACGAGCAGTACTTC
j_gene: TRBJ2-7
v_gene: TRBV9
d_gene: TRBD2
abundance: once

CDR3aa: CASSTRLAGAGTDTQYF
CDR3nt: TGTGCCAGCAGCACACGGTTAGCGGGAGCGGGCACAGATACGCAGTATTTT
j_gene: TRBJ2-3
v_gene: TRBV7-9
d_gene: TRBD2
abundance: .

CDR3aa: CASRAPGQPTYEQYF
CDR3nt: TGTGCCAGCAGAGCACCGGGACAGCCAACCTACGAGCAGTACTTC
j_gene: TRBJ2-7
v_gene: TRBV6-5
d_gene: TRBD1
abundance: .

CDR3aa: CRGGGEYGYTF
CDR3nt: TGCAGGGGCGGGGGCGAGTATGGCTACACCTTC
j_gene: TRBJ1-2
v_gene: TRBV20-1
d_gene: .
abundance: .

CDR3aa: CASSWGQGIIGTEAFF
CDR3nt: TGTGCCAGCAGCTGGGGACAGGGAATAATAGGGACTGAAGCTTTCTTT
j_gene: TRBJ1-1
v_gene: TRBV11-2
d_gene: TRBD1
abundance: few

CDR3aa: CARSFSGCSYNEQFF
CDR3nt: TGTGCCAGAAGCTTTAGCGGGTGCTCCTACAATGAGCAGTTCTTC
j_gene: TRBJ2-1
v_gene: TRBV7-5
d_gene: .
abundance: .

CDR3aa: CASSFRTGGNSPLHF
CDR3nt: TGTGCCAGCAGTTTCCGGACAGGGGGCAATTCACCCCTCCACTTT
j_gene: TRBJ1-6
v_gene: TRBV27
d_gene: TRBD1
abundance: .

CDR3aa: CASSIQGLARTDTQYF
CDR3nt: TGTGCCAGTAGTATACAGGGTTTGGCACGCACAGATACGCAGTATTTT
j_gene: TRBJ2-3
v_gene: TRBV19
d_gene: .
abundance: .

CDR3aa: CASSLGWVAGGDYNEQFF
CDR3nt: TGTGCCAGCAGCTTAGGATGGGTAGCGGGAGGAGACTACAATGAGCAGTTCTTC
j_gene: TRBJ2-1
v_gene: TRBV11-3
d_gene: TRBD2
abundance: .

CDR3aa: CASSQEVGQGNNEQFF
CDR3nt: TGCGCCAGCAGCCAAGAGGTGGGTCAGGGGAACAATGAGCAGTTCTTC
j_gene: TRBJ2-1
v_gene: TRBV4-1
d_gene: .
abundance: .

CDR3aa: CASSPSQRRGRPEAFF
CDR3nt: TGTGCCAGCAGTCCCTCCCAAAGGAGGGGGCGTCCTGAAGCTTTCTTT
j_gene: TRBJ1-1
v_gene: TRBV28
d_gene: TRBD1
abundance: .

CDR3aa: CASSLIENEQYF
CDR3nt: TGTGCCAGCAGTTTGATAGAGAACGAGCAGTACTTC
j_gene: TRBJ2-7
v_gene: TRBV28
d_gene: .
abundance: .

CDR3aa: CASSQDGPGTSTDTQYF
CDR3nt: TGCGCCAGCAGCCAAGATGGTCCCGGGACTAGCACAGATACGCAGTATTTT
j_gene: TRBJ2-3
v_gene: TRBV4-1
d_gene: .
abundance: .

CDR3aa: CAISGGDYGYTF
CDR3nt: TGTGCCATCAGCGGGGGAGACTATGGCTACACCTTC
j_gene: TRBJ1-2
v_gene: TRBV10-3
d_gene: .
abundance: .

CDR3aa: CASSLAESGSTYGDSYNEQFF
CDR3nt: TGTGCCAGCAGTTTAGCGGAAAGCGGGTCCACATACGGTGACTCCTACAATGAGCAGTTCTTC
j_gene: TRBJ2-1
v_gene: TRBV27
d_gene: .
abundance: .

CDR3aa: CASSIRLTSGNTGELFF
CDR3nt: TGTGCCAGTAGTATAAGGTTGACTAGCGGGAACACCGGGGAGCTGTTTTTT
j_gene: TRBJ2-2
v_gene: TRBV19
d_gene: TRBD2
abundance: few

CDR3aa: CASSVAGGSYNEQFF
CDR3nt: TGTGCCAGCAGCGTAGCCGGGGGCTCCTACAATGAGCAGTTCTTC
j_gene: TRBJ2-1
v_gene: TRBV9
d_gene: .
abundance: .

CDR3aa: CASSRDTGELFF
CDR3nt: TGCGCCAGCTCCCGGGACACCGGGGAGCTGTTTTTT
j_gene: TRBJ2-2
v_gene: TRBV5-1
d_gene: .
abundance: once

CDR3aa: CASRRDRGISTDTQYF
CDR3nt: TGTGCCAGCAGGCGGGACAGGGGTATTAGCACAGATACGCAGTATTTT
j_gene: TRBJ2-3
v_gene: TRBV2
d_gene: TRBD1
abundance: .

CDR3aa: CSVVSGRALYEQYF
CDR3nt: TGCAGCGTCGTGAGCGGGAGGGCCCTCTACGAGCAGTACTTC
j_gene: TRBJ2-7
v_gene: TRBV29-1
d_gene: TRBD2
abundance: .